This T cell receptor (beta chain) was sequenced during a study of blood T cell repertoires in COVID-19. Overall study: PBMCs, B-cell-depleted T cells, or T cells provided the cDNA or gDNA that made up the material.

This clone occurred once. The ends lost 6 bases at V and 0 bases at J; junction bases unmatched: 14. The CDR3 runs 19 residues. Germline CDR1 and CDR2: SGHAT and FQNNGV. Seattle's enrolled individuals joined amid active infection and were then monitored longitudinally. TCRdb keeps only in-frame clones here, not all; method: immunoSEQ multiplex PCR. The sample lists 220,000 or so clones; about 90% were seen once. This chain connects TRBV11-2 to TRBJ2-2, with 9 positions matching TRBD1. This TCR came from a man in his 60s with COVID-19, enrolled during active disease. The specimen sequenced was peripheral blood. CDR3 in amino acids: CASRTLRRTGGANTGELFF. Written as DNA, the CDR3 is TGTGCCAGCAGGACACTTAGGCGAACAGGGGGCGCGAACACCGGGGAGCTGTTTTTT.